This is a list of T cell receptor beta chains from one sample in a study of shared clonotypes between healthy human individuals. Using immunoSEQ multiplex PCR, the repertoire was profiled, and TCRdb retains in-frame clones only, with some absent. The repertoire holds roughly 2.5 million clones, with about 92% as singletons. Sequencing was carried out using naive CD4+ T cells sorted from blood. Source of these receptors: a man in his late teens or twenties in good health. Both conserved end residues are part of each CDR3. The D gene is left open where the match is weak. Size values are once, few and many counts, or a class for expanded clones, and some rows have none.

V gene	CDR3 length	J gene	clone size	D gene	CDR3 protein	CDR3 DNA
TRBV10-3	18	TRBJ2-3	-	TRBD2	CAISDPTRGEGGTDTQYF	TGTGCCATCAGTGATCCGACGCGGGGGGAGGGGGGCACAGATACGCAGTATTTT
TRBV19	13	TRBJ2-3	-	TRBD1	CASKGQNTDTQYF	TGTGCCAGTAAGGGACAGAACACAGATACGCAGTATTTT
TRBV6-1	12	TRBJ1-1	-	-	CASSARNTEAFF	TGTGCCAGCAGTGCTCGGAACACTGAAGCTTTCTTT
TRBV11-2	17	TRBJ2-1	-	TRBD2	CASSLVVLAGGYNEQFF	TGTGCCAGCAGCTTAGTGGTCTTGGCGGGAGGGTACAATGAGCAGTTCTTC
TRBV18	16	TRBJ2-5	-	-	CASSRRSGGPQETQYF	TGTGCCAGCTCACGCCGGAGCGGCGGGCCCCAAGAGACCCAGTACTTC
TRBV10-3	14	TRBJ2-4	once	-	CAISGDSAKNIQYF	TGTGCCATCAGTGGGGATTCAGCCAAAAACATTCAGTACTTC
TRBV19	12	TRBJ2-1	-	-	CASTDPGDEQFF	TGTGCCAGTACTGATCCAGGAGATGAGCAGTTCTTC
TRBV6-6	16	TRBJ2-7	-	-	CASSYSDWTYAYEQYF	TGTGCCAGCAGTTACTCCGACTGGACGTATGCCTACGAGCAGTACTTC
TRBV5-1	15	TRBJ2-2	-	-	CASSPLQGFTGELFF	TGCGCCAGCAGCCCCTTGCAGGGCTTTACCGGGGAGCTGTTTTTT
TRBV28	18	TRBJ1-1	-	TRBD1	CASGDRGGGGAWNTEAFF	TGTGCCAGCGGGGACAGGGGTGGAGGTGGTGCATGGAACACTGAAGCTTTCTTT
TRBV9	17	TRBJ2-5	-	TRBD2	CASSVEGTSGRTETQYF	TGTGCCAGCAGCGTAGAGGGGACTAGCGGGAGGACAGAGACCCAGTACTTC
TRBV14	14	TRBJ1-1	-	-	CASSQMDVNTEAFF	TGTGCCAGCAGCCAGATGGACGTGAACACTGAAGCTTTCTTT
TRBV5-1	15	TRBJ1-2	-	-	CASSLGPGTGYGYTF	TGCGCCAGCAGCTTGGGCCCCGGGACTGGCTATGGCTACACCTTC
TRBV5-1	16	TRBJ1-4	-	TRBD1	CASSVGQGTTNEKLFF	TGCGCCAGCAGCGTAGGACAGGGAACAACTAATGAAAAACTGTTTTTT
TRBV5-1	16	TRBJ2-5	-	-	CASSLAATVSQETQYF	TGCGCCAGCAGCTTGGCCGCGACAGTTTCGCAAGAGACCCAGTACTTC
TRBV5-6	15	TRBJ1-5	-	-	CASSFRGTSNQPQHF	TGTGCCAGCAGCTTTCGTGGTACTAGCAATCAGCCCCAGCATTTT
TRBV7-9	15	TRBJ1-6	-	TRBD1	CASSARTGDNSPLHF	TGTGCCAGCAGCGCCCGGACAGGGGATAATTCACCCCTCCACTTT
TRBV7-2	14	TRBJ2-7	-	TRBD2	CASSSSGALYEQYF	TGTGCCAGCAGCTCAAGCGGGGCCCTCTACGAGCAGTACTTC
TRBV4-1	14	TRBJ2-7	-	-	CASSQDRGRYEQYF	TGCGCCAGCAGCCAAGATAGGGGCCGATACGAGCAGTACTTC
TRBV7-2	11	TRBJ2-7	once	TRBD2	CASSGEGEQYF	TGTGCCAGCAGCGGGGAGGGCGAGCAGTACTTC
TRBV5-1	16	TRBJ2-5	once	-	CASSSQLTGPRETQYF	TGCGCCAGCAGCTCTCAACTAACTGGGCCGAGAGAGACCCAGTACTTC
TRBV11-2	13	TRBJ1-6	-	-	CASSFEGLSPLHF	TGTGCCAGCAGCTTTGAGGGATTATCACCCCTCCACTTT
TRBV29-1	13	TRBJ1-4	-	-	CSVVVQGTSELFF	TGCAGCGTTGTCGTTCAGGGGACCTCGGAACTGTTTTTT
TRBV11-2	18	TRBJ1-6	-	TRBD1	CASSPGGVGRDLPSPLHF	TGTGCCAGCAGCCCAGGGGGGGTTGGACGGGATCTTCCCTCACCCCTCCACTTT
TRBV6-6	15	TRBJ1-4	-	TRBD1	CASRPGGGDNEKLFF	TGTGCCAGCAGGCCAGGGGGCGGTGATAATGAAAAACTGTTTTTT
TRBV5-6	14	TRBJ1-5	-	-	CASSSGSGNQPQHF	TGTGCCAGCAGCTCCGGAAGCGGGAATCAGCCCCAGCATTTT
TRBV6-1	15	TRBJ2-3	-	TRBD2	CAIQLTSGATDTQYF	TGTGCCATCCAGCTAACTAGCGGGGCAACAGATACGCAGTATTTT
TRBV5-1	15	TRBJ2-5	-	TRBD2	CASSLVSGVEETQYF	TGCGCCAGCAGCTTGGTTAGCGGGGTAGAAGAGACCCAGTACTTC
TRBV5-1	16	TRBJ2-5	-	TRBD1	CASSPTGGTVVYGQYF	TGCGCCAGCAGCCCGACAGGGGGCACGGTTGTTTACGGGCAGTACTTC
TRBV7-8	15	TRBJ1-5	-	TRBD1	CASSLGQGDNQPQHF	TGTGCCAGCTCATTGGGACAGGGCGACAATCAGCCCCAGCATTTT
TRBV5-5	14	TRBJ1-2	-	-	CASSLSDGYSGYTF	TGTGCCAGCAGTTTGTCGGACGGCTATTCGGGCTACACCTTC
TRBV18	15	TRBJ2-7	once	TRBD2	CASSALSGMVYEQYF	TGTGCCAGCTCAGCCTTGAGCGGGATGGTCTACGAGCAGTACTTC
TRBV4-1	17	TRBJ2-3	once	TRBD1	CASSQGQGASGTNTQYF	TGCGCCAGCAGCCAAGGACAGGGGGCATCGGGGACGAATACGCAGTATTTT
TRBV27	13	TRBJ1-1	-	-	CASSPSRVTEAFF	TGTGCCAGCAGTCCGTCCAGGGTCACTGAAGCTTTCTTT